These T cell receptor beta chains were read from a single sample in a study of blood T cell repertoires in COVID-19. Clones were sequenced by immunoSEQ multiplex PCR, and TCRdb holds only the in-frame ones, with some missing. The table lists about 110,000 clones, 70% to 90% of them singletons, with over 3% in the top ten. Sequences were obtained from peripheral blood. All receptors come from a woman aged 45-65 years with acute or convalescent COVID-19. Each CDR3 is given with its conserved first and last residue. A D gene is named only where the DNA matches it firmly. Clone size is stated in some rows and not others, as once, few, many or a class when expanded.

size: once; D: .; J: TRBJ1-1; V: TRBV19; DNA: TGTGCCAGTAGTGGTTGGACTCCTAACACGAACACTGAAGCTTTCTTT; CDR3: CASSGWTPNTNTEAFF
size: .; D: TRBD1; J: TRBJ2-5; V: TRBV24-1; DNA: TGTGCCACCAGTGAACGGACAGGGGGCAAGGAGACCCAGTACTTC; CDR3: CATSERTGGKETQYF
size: .; D: .; J: TRBJ2-5; V: TRBV5-1; DNA: TGCGCCAGCAGCTCTTTCTATCGGGAGACCCAGTACTTC; CDR3: CASSSFYRETQYF
size: .; D: TRBD1; J: TRBJ1-2; V: TRBV7-4; DNA: TGTGCCAGCAGCTGTCGGACAGGGCGCTACACCTTC; CDR3: CASSCRTGRYTF
size: .; D: TRBD1; J: TRBJ2-7; V: TRBV7-9; DNA: TGTGCCAGCAGCTTAGTCCTGACAGGGGGCTTTTACGAGCAGTACTTC; CDR3: CASSLVLTGGFYEQYF
size: .; D: .; J: TRBJ2-7; V: TRBV6-6; DNA: TGTGCCAGCAGTTACGAACCTAGAAACTACGAGCAGTACTTC; CDR3: CASSYEPRNYEQYF
size: .; D: .; J: TRBJ2-3; V: TRBV11-2; DNA: TGTGCCAGCAGCTTAGTCACCTCAGTGAATACGCAGTATTTT; CDR3: CASSLVTSVNTQYF
size: .; D: TRBD2; J: TRBJ2-1; V: TRBV9; DNA: TGTGCCAGCAGCCAAATAGCGGGAGGGCCTTACAATGAGCAGTTCTTC; CDR3: CASSQIAGGPYNEQFF
size: .; D: .; J: TRBJ2-5; V: TRBV6-5; DNA: TGTGCCAGCAGCTCGGACAGTTCTCCGGGGACCCAGTACTTC; CDR3: CASSSDSSPGTQYF
size: .; D: .; J: TRBJ2-4; V: TRBV28; DNA: TGTGCCAGCAGTTTACGCGGGCTGGGGGGTGGACTAGCCAAAAACATTCAGTACTTC; CDR3: CASSLRGLGGGLAKNIQYF
size: .; D: TRBD1; J: TRBJ1-4; V: TRBV6-5; DNA: TGTGCCAGCAGTTACGGGGGCGGGACAGGGAATGAAAAACTGTTTTTT; CDR3: CASSYGGGTGNEKLFF
size: .; D: .; J: TRBJ2-3; V: TRBV10-3; DNA: TGTGCCATCAGTAGGACAGACACAGATACGCAGTATTTT; CDR3: CAISRTDTDTQYF
size: .; D: .; J: TRBJ2-3; V: TRBV29-1; DNA: TGCAGCGGGGGAACTTTGATAGATACGCAGTATTTT; CDR3: CSGGTLIDTQYF
size: .; D: TRBD1; J: TRBJ2-3; V: TRBV5-6; DNA: TGTGCCAGCAGCTGGGGACAGAGCACAGATACGCAGTATTTT; CDR3: CASSWGQSTDTQYF
size: .; D: .; J: TRBJ2-3; V: TRBV30; DNA: TGTGCCTGGAGTGTACCAAGCGGGTGGGCAGATACGCAGTATTTT; CDR3: CAWSVPSGWADTQYF
size: .; D: TRBD1; J: TRBJ1-1; V: TRBV7-9; DNA: TGTGCCAGCAGCTTACAGGGGGCAATGAACACTGAAGCTTTCTTT; CDR3: CASSLQGAMNTEAFF
size: .; D: .; J: TRBJ2-1; V: TRBV3-1/TRBV3-2; DNA: TGTGCCAGCAGTGGCAGGGGTTCAAATGAGCAGTTCTTC; CDR3: CASSGRGSNEQFF
size: .; D: .; J: TRBJ1-6; V: TRBV7-6; DNA: TGTGCCAGCAGCCCGGACACTTCGGATTCACCCCTCCACTTT; CDR3: CASSPDTSDSPLHF
size: .; D: TRBD1; J: TRBJ1-1; V: TRBV7-9; DNA: TGTGCCAGCAGCCAACCGAGGACAGGCCAGAACACTGAAGCTTTCTTT; CDR3: CASSQPRTGQNTEAFF
size: .; D: .; J: TRBJ1-6; V: TRBV6-5; DNA: TGTGCCAGCAGTTACGCGGTTAGCTCCTATAATTCACCCCTCCACTTT; CDR3: CASSYAVSSYNSPLHF
size: .; D: TRBD2; J: TRBJ2-2; V: TRBV7-2; DNA: TGTGCCAGCAGCCTCCGCGGACTAGCGGGTACCGGGGAGCTGTTTTTT; CDR3: CASSLRGLAGTGELFF
size: .; D: .; J: TRBJ1-1; V: TRBV25-1; DNA: TGTGCCAGCAGTGAATATTATGGTGAAGCCCAAGAAGCTTTCTTT; CDR3: CASSEYYGEAQEAFF
size: .; D: .; J: TRBJ2-7; V: TRBV24-1; DNA: TGTGCCACCAGTGATTTCACAGGGACAAACGAGCAGTACTTC; CDR3: CATSDFTGTNEQYF
size: .; D: .; J: TRBJ1-2; V: TRBV24-1; DNA: TGTGCCACCAGGCTCCAGGGGTCCAACTATGGCTACACCTTC; CDR3: CATRLQGSNYGYTF
size: .; D: .; J: TRBJ1-1; V: TRBV19; DNA: TGTGCCAGTAGTATAGGCGGGGGAGGCCCCGAAGCTTTCTTT; CDR3: CASSIGGGGPEAFF
size: once; D: .; J: TRBJ1-5; V: TRBV6-5; DNA: TGTGCCAGCAGTTACGGCGGAAACAATCAGCCCCAGCATTTT; CDR3: CASSYGGNNQPQHF
size: .; D: TRBD2; J: TRBJ2-3; V: TRBV30; DNA: TGTGCCTGGAGTCCTTGGGGGAGGGGAGATACGCAGTATTTT; CDR3: CAWSPWGRGDTQYF
size: .; D: .; J: TRBJ2-7; V: TRBV11-2; DNA: TGTGCCAGCAGCTTCGCCGGGACTGAGGACGAGCAGTACTTC; CDR3: CASSFAGTEDEQYF
size: .; D: .; J: TRBJ2-2; V: TRBV13; DNA: TGTGCCAGCAGCTTAAGTGTAGGGGGGGCGTCCACCGGGGAGCTGTTTTTT; CDR3: CASSLSVGGASTGELFF
size: .; D: .; J: TRBJ1-2; V: TRBV11-2; DNA: TGTGCCAGCAGCTTAGGAGCAAACTATGGCTACACCTTC; CDR3: CASSLGANYGYTF
size: .; D: TRBD1; J: TRBJ1-5; V: TRBV9; DNA: TGTGCCAGCAGCCCAGGGGGGATCAATCAGCCCCAGCATTTT; CDR3: CASSPGGINQPQHF
size: .; D: TRBD1; J: TRBJ2-5; V: TRBV5-1; DNA: TGCGCCAGCAGCTTGGGGGACAGGGGACACCAAGAGACCCAGTACTTC; CDR3: CASSLGDRGHQETQYF
size: .; D: .; J: TRBJ2-1; V: TRBV5-1; DNA: TGCGCCAGCAGCTTGACGGGACTCAACAATGAGCAGTTCTTC; CDR3: CASSLTGLNNEQFF
size: .; D: TRBD2; J: TRBJ2-1; V: TRBV27; DNA: TGTGCCAGCAACCCCGCGGGAGTGTTATGGGAGCAGTTCTTC; CDR3: CASNPAGVLWEQFF
size: .; D: TRBD2; J: TRBJ2-7; V: TRBV6-5; DNA: TGTGCCAGCAGTTACTCGAGCGGGGGCTACGAGCAGTACTTC; CDR3: CASSYSSGGYEQYF
size: .; D: TRBD1; J: TRBJ1-6; V: TRBV11-3; DNA: TGTGCCAGCAGCTCAACAGGGGATTCACCCCTCCACTTT; CDR3: CASSSTGDSPLHF
size: once; D: TRBD2; J: TRBJ2-1; V: TRBV24-1; DNA: TGTGCCACCAGTGATTTGGGCGGGAGGACCCCACACAATGAGCAGTTCTTC; CDR3: CATSDLGGRTPHNEQFF
size: .; D: TRBD2; J: TRBJ2-3; V: TRBV29-1; DNA: TGCAGCGTTGAAGATCTCGGGAGGGCGCAGTATTTT; CDR3: CSVEDLGRAQYF
size: .; D: TRBD1; J: TRBJ2-7; V: TRBV12-3/TRBV12-4; DNA: TGTGCCAGCAGTCTTGGGACAGGGCTAGAGCAGTACTTC; CDR3: CASSLGTGLEQYF